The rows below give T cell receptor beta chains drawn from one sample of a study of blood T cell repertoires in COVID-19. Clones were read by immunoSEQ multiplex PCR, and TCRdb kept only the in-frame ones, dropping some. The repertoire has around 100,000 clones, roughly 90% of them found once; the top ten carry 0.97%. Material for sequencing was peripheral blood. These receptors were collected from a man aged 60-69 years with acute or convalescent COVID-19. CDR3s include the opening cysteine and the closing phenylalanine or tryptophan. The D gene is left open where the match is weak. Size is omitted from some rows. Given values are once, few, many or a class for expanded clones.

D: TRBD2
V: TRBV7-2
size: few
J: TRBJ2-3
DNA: TGTGCCAGCAGCTTAGGACTAGCGGGGGGCACAGATACGCAGTATTTT
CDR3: CASSLGLAGGTDTQYF

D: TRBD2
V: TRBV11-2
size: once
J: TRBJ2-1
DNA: TGTGCCAGCAGACCGGGACTAGCGACTGATGAGCAGTTCTTC
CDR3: CASRPGLATDEQFF

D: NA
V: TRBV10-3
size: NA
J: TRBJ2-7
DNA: TGTGCCATCAGTGAGTCGTCAGGGCTCTACGAGCAGTACTTC
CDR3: CAISESSGLYEQYF

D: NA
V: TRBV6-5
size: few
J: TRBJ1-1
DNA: TGTGCCAGCAGTTACTCAGGGGGGGTAACTGAAGCTTTCTTT
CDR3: CASSYSGGVTEAFF

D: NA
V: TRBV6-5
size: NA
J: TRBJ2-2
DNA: TGTGCCAGCAGTATTCGGGCTAGCGCGACCGGGGAGCTGTTTTTT
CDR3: CASSIRASATGELFF

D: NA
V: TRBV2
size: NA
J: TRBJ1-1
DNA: TGTGCCAGCAGTGAAGTAGGGGGAACCACTGAAGCTTTCTTT
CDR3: CASSEVGGTTEAFF

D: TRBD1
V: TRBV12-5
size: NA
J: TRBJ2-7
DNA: TGTGCTAGTGCTGCCGGGACAGATTTCTACGAGCAGTACTTC
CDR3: CASAAGTDFYEQYF

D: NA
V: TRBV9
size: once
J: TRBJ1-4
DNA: TGTGCCAGCAGCGTAGTGGGGGGACCCAATGAAAAACTGTTTTTT
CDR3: CASSVVGGPNEKLFF

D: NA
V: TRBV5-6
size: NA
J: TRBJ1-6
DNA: TGTGCCAGCAGCAGGTGGGCGGCAGGGTGGAATTCACCCCTCCACTTT
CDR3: CASSRWAAGWNSPLHF

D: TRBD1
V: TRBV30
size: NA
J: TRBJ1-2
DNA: TGTGCCTGGAGTGCGACAGGGGGAGGTGGCTACACCTTC
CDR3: CAWSATGGGGYTF

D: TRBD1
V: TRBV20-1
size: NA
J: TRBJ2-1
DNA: TGCAGTGCTAGTCGGGGACAGAGGCTTGAGCAGTTCTTC
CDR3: CSASRGQRLEQFF

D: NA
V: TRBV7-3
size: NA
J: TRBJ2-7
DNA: TGTGCCAGCAGCCTAAATGCAGGGTACGAGCAGTACTTC
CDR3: CASSLNAGYEQYF

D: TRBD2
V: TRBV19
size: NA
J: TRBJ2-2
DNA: TGTGCCAGTAGTATAGACAAAGGACTAGCCCGAACCGGGGAGCTGTTTTTT
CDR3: CASSIDKGLARTGELFF

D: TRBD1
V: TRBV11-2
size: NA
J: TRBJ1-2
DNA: TGTGCCAGCAGCTTTACGGGACAGAGGGGACAGGGCTACACCTTC
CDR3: CASSFTGQRGQGYTF

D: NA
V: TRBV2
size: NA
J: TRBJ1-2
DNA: TGTGCCAGCAGTGAGGGCAGTGGCTATGGCTACACCTTC
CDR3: CASSEGSGYGYTF

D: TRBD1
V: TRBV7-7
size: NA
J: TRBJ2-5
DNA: TGTGCTAGCAGCTCACAGGGGGCGGGTGGAGAGACCCAGTACTTC
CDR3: CASSSQGAGGETQYF

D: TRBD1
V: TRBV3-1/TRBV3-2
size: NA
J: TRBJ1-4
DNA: TGTGCCAGCAGCACTACAGGGGTTGTCGAAAAACTGTTTTTT
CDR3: CASSTTGVVEKLFF

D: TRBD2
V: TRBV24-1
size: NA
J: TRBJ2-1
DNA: TGTGCCACCAGTGAACCCCGCGGACTAGCGGGTCGGAGCTCCTACAATGAGCAGTTCTTC
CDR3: CATSEPRGLAGRSSYNEQFF

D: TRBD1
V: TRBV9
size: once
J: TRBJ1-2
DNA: TGTGCCAGCAGCGTAGCTGGTACAGGGGCCTATGGCTACACCTTC
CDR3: CASSVAGTGAYGYTF

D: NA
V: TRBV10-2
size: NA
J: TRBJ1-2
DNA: TGCGCCAGCAGTGAGTCTCGAACAGCACCCGGTTTC
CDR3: CASSESRTAPGF

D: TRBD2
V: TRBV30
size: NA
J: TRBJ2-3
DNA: TGTGCCTGGAGTGTACGGTTTGCGGGAGGGGGATGGACAGATACGCAGTATTTT
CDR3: CAWSVRFAGGGWTDTQYF

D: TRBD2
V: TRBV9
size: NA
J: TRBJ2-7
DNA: TGTGCCAGCAGCGTAGTAGCGGGAGGGACCCACGAGCAGTACTTC
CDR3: CASSVVAGGTHEQYF

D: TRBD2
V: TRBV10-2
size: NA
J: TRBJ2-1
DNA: TGCGCCAGCATGGCTAGCGGTCCCACGGGCAATGAGCAGTTCTTC
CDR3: CASMASGPTGNEQFF

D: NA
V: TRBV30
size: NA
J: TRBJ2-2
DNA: TGTGCCCACGGGGTTGGGACCGGGGAGCTGTTTTTT
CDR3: CAHGVGTGELFF

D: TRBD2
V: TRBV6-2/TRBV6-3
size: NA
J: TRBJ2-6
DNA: TGTGCCAGCAGTTACGGACTAGCGGGATACTCTGGGGCCAACGTCCTGACTTTC
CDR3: CASSYGLAGYSGANVLTF

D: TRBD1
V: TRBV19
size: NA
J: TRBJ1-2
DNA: TGTGCCAGTAGTCCCCGGACAGGAGCTAACTATGGCTACACCTTC
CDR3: CASSPRTGANYGYTF

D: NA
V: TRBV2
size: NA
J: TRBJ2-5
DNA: TGTGCCAGCAGTGTTGGTGACAGGCTAAAGACCCAGTACTTC
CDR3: CASSVGDRLKTQYF

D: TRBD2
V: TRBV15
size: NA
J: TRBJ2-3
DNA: TGTGCCACCAGCTCTAGCGGGATTGGGGCAGATACGCAGTATTTT
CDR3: CATSSSGIGADTQYF

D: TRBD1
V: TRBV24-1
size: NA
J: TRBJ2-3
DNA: TGTGCCACCAGGCAGACAGGGGATGTGGATACGCAGTATTTT
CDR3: CATRQTGDVDTQYF

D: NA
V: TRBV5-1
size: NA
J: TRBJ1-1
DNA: TGCGCCAGCAGCCCGACAGGTTCTGGAGCTTTCTTT
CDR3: CASSPTGSGAFF

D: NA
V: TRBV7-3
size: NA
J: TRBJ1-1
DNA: TGTGCCAGCAGCGTGACCAGGGGAGAGGGCACTGAAGCTTTCTTT
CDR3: CASSVTRGEGTEAFF

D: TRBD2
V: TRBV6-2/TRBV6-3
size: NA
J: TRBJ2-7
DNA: TGTGCCAGCATTTATTCGGGACTAGCGGGAGAAGAGCAGTACTTC
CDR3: CASIYSGLAGEEQYF

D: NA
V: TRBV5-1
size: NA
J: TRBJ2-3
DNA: TGCGCCAGCAGCTTGGATTGGGCCCCGGGCACAGATACGCAGTATTTT
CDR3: CASSLDWAPGTDTQYF

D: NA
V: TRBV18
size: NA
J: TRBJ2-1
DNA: TGTGCCAGCTCACCACTGGGGAAATGGGAGGACTTTTACAATGAGCAGTTCTTC
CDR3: CASSPLGKWEDFYNEQFF

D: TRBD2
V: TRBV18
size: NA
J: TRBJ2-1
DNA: TGTGCCAGCTCACCAACTAGCGGAAACAATGAGCAGTTCTTC
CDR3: CASSPTSGNNEQFF

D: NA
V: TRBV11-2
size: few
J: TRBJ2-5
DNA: TGTGCCAGCAGCTTAGGGGCAGGGGAAGAGACCCAGTACTTC
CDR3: CASSLGAGEETQYF

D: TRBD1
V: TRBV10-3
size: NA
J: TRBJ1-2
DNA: TGTGCCATCAGTACAAAGACAGGGGGCTATGGCTACACCTTC
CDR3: CAISTKTGGYGYTF

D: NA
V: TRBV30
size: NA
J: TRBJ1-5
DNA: TGTGCCTGGAGTGTAGGGGTAAAGCGCATCAATCAGCCCCAGCATTTT
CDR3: CAWSVGVKRINQPQHF

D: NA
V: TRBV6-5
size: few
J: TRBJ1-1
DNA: TGTGCCAGCAGCCTCACAGGCGGTACTGAAGCTTTCTTT
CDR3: CASSLTGGTEAFF

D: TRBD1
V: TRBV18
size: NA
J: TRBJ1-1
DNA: TGTGCCAGCTCACCCTCCCGGGACAGGGAGGCTTTCTTT
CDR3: CASSPSRDREAFF

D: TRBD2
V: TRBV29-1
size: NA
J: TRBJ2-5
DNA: TGCAGCGTGTCACTAGCGAATTGGGAGACCCAGTACTTC
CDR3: CSVSLANWETQYF

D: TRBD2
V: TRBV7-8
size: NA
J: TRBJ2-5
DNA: TGTGCCAGCAGCTTATTGCGGGAGCACCAAGAGACCCAGTACTTC
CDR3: CASSLLREHQETQYF

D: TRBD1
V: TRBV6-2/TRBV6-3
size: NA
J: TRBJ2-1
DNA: TGTGCCAGCAGTTACCAGGGGGCGGTGGGCAATGAGCAGTTCTTC
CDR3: CASSYQGAVGNEQFF

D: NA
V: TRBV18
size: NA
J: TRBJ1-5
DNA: TGTGCCAGCTCGTCAGGGGACCCAAATAGCAATCAGCCCCAGCATTTT
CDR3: CASSSGDPNSNQPQHF

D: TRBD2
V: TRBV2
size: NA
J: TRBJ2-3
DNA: TGTGCCAGCAGTGAAAACGGGGGGACGCAGTATTTT
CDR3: CASSENGGTQYF

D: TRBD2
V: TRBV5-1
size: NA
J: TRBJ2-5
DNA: TGCGCCAGCAGCCCCCAAGCGGGAGTAGGGGAGACCCAGTACTTC
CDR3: CASSPQAGVGETQYF

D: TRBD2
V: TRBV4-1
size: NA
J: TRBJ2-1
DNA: TGCGCCAGCAGCCAAGATAGCGGGGGGAACAATGAGCAGTTCTTC
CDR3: CASSQDSGGNNEQFF

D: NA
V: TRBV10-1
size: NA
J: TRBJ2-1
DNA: TGCGCCAGCAGTGAGTCGGGGAGTGGCAATGAGCAGTTCTTC
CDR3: CASSESGSGNEQFF